The next 21 T cell receptor beta chains were all read from a single sample in a study of OX40 agonist ivuxolimab in advanced cancers. Libraries were prepared by immunoSEQ multiplex PCR; TCRdb keeps only in-frame clonotypes and omits some of them. The table records over 70,000 clones, approximately 90% of them present only once. The material was CD4+ or CD8+ T cells sorted from blood, obtained in a trial of the OX40 agonist ivuxolimab. Receptor source: an adult with an advanced solid tumor such as melanoma, head and neck, liver or kidney cancer.

This rearrangement joins TRBV9 to TRBJ2-2; the match to TRBD2 covers 10 bases. With V trimmed by 0 bases and J by 4 bases, 3 bases remained unmatched. Germline CDR1 and CDR2: SGDLS and YYNGEE. This CDR3 region has 16 residues. DNA for the CDR3: TGTGCCAGCAGCGTAGCACTAGCGGGGACCACCGGGGAGCTGTTTTTT. Translated: CASSVALAGTTGELFF.

The chain joins TRBV7-2 to TRBJ1-3, with D maybe TRBD1 (6 bases). V lost 3 bases and J lost 7, with 16 bases in between. CDR3 length equals 15 residues. The germline V gene encodes CDR1 SGHTA and CDR2 FQGNSA. CDR3 coding DNA: TGTGCCAGCAGCTTTAACAGGGATTGGGGTAACACCATATATTTT. This sequence encodes CASSFNRDWGNTIYF.

This chain joins TRBV6-5 and TRBJ2-3; no clear D gene. Trimming stripped 2 bases from V and 2 bases from J, with 11 bases between. From germline, CDR1 is MNHEY and CDR2 SVGAGI. This CDR3 is built from 15 residues. DNA for the CDR3: TGTGCCAGCAGTTACAGGCAGGCGAACACAGATACGCAGTATTTT. Its translation: CASSYRQANTDTQYF.

This clone was detected only a few times. The V gene is TRBV11-2, the J gene TRBJ1-5; a possible D gene is TRBD1 (5 bases). The CDR3 loop spans 15 amino acids. Germline lookup yields CDR1 SGHAT and CDR2 FQNNGV. Deletions cut 1 base from V and 6 bases from J, with 13 bases between. CDR3 DNA sequence: TGTGCCAGCAGCTTAGGAGGGGCATCCAGTCAGCCCCAGCATTTT. Its translation is CASSLGGASSQPQHF.

The gene calls are TRBV27 and TRBJ2-7; perhaps TRBD2 as D (6 bases). The CDR3 is 15 amino acids. V was cut by 2 bases and J by 1 base, with 12 bases left in between. CDR1 is MNHEY and CDR2 is SMNVEV in the germline V gene (reference sequence). CDR3 DNA: TGTGCCAGCAGTTTACGGGGACTGATTTCCTACGAGCAGTACTTC. This gives the protein CASSLRGLISYEQYF.

Only one count was recorded for this clone. The V and J genes are TRBV9 and TRBJ1-1; D possibly corresponds to TRBD1 (5 bases). The germline V and J ends were trimmed by 4 bases and 5 bases, with 15 bases remaining between them. The CDR3 runs 14 residues. Germline-derived CDR1 and CDR2 are SGDLS and YYNGEE. The CDR3 region is CASSPSWGSTEAFF. DNA of the CDR3: TGTGCCAGCAGCCCTTCCTGGGGCAGTACTGAAGCTTTCTTT.

This chain links TRBV19 with TRBJ1-5, with a possible D match to TRBD1 (5 bases). This CDR3 comprises 16 residues. Germline V gene data show CDR1 as LNHDA and CDR2 as SQIVND (reference sequence). Trimming pared 7 bases from V and 1 base from J, leaving 17 bases between. The CDR3 loop reads CASTTPGVLSNQPQHF. CDR3 in DNA: TGTGCCAGTACAACGCCGGGGGTTTTGAGCAATCAGCCCCAGCATTTT. The full variable domain, its missing parts supplied by reference TRBV19 and TRBJ1-5, is DGGITQSPKYLFRKEGQNVTLSCEQNLNHDAMYWYRQDPGQGLRLIYYSQIVNDFQKGDIAEGYSVSREKKESFPLTVTSAQKNPTAFYLCASTTPGVLSNQPQHFGDGTRLSIL.

The chain joins TRBV30 to TRBJ2-1; TRBD1 or TRBD2 may be the D gene (5 bases each). The CDR3 is made up of 12 amino acids. Per the germline V gene, CDR1 is GTSNPN and CDR2 is SVGIG (reference sequence). Trimming left V 0 bases short and J 9 bases short, with 9 bases between. CDR3 sequence reads: CAWSVPGGEQFF. In DNA form, the CDR3 reads TGTGCCTGGAGTGTACCTGGGGGTGAGCAGTTCTTC.

The genes are TRBV18 and TRBJ2-1, with a tentative D call TRBD2 (6 bases). The V gene lost 1 base and the J gene lost 3 bases, with 22 bases spanning the gap. This CDR3 is built from 19 residues. Germline V lookup: CDR1 KGHSH, CDR2 LQKENI. The CDR3 loop reads CASSPRRALGSGLYNEQFF. In DNA form, the CDR3 reads TGTGCCAGCTCACCACGGAGGGCCCTAGGGAGCGGGCTCTACAATGAGCAGTTCTTC.

In DNA form, the CDR3 reads TGTGCCAGCAGCCAAGGAAGGGGTAGCTCCTACGAGCAGTACTTC. It yields the protein CASSQGRGSSYEQYF. The rearrangement links TRBV14 to TRBJ2-7; possibly TRBD1 for D (5 bases). From germline, CDR1 is SGHDN and CDR2 FVKESK. V was trimmed by 1 base and J by 0 bases, leaving 10 bases between them. The CDR3 loop spans 15 amino acids.

This clone has more than one count but fewer than ten. The chain uses TRBV10-1 and TRBJ2-2, with D unresolved. Germline V gene sequence: CDR1 WNHNN, CDR2 SYGVQD (reference sequence). The CDR3 is 12 residues long. V was pared by 9 bases and J by 0 bases, with 5 bases between. Here the CDR3 reads CASSANTGELFF. In nucleotides, the CDR3 is TGCGCCAGTTCAGCGAACACCGGGGAGCTGTTTTTT.

This clone was picked up one time. The chain carries TRBV25-1 and TRBJ1-2; D not certain. The CDR3 length is 13 residues. V lost 5 bases, J lost 4 bases, and 11 bases lay in between. Per the germline V gene, CDR1 is MGHDK and CDR2 is SYGVNS. The CDR3 coding sequence is TGTGCCAGCAGTCCCGCCGGACTCTATGGCTACACCTTC. It is translated as CASSPAGLYGYTF.

The chain's CDR3 is CASSLLGTSGLDTQYF. The DNA of the CDR3 is TGCGCCAGCAGCTTGTTGGGGACTAGCGGCCTGGATACGCAGTATTTT. The chain uses TRBV5-1 and TRBJ2-3, with 11 bases fitting TRBD2. V shed 1 base and J 6 bases; nucleotides not matched to a gene: 7. Germline values: CDR1 SGHRS, CDR2 YFSETQ. There are 16 residues in the CDR3.

The V and J genes are TRBV7-9 and TRBJ1-4, with 11 bases lining up with TRBD1. Looked up from germline, CDR1 is SEHNR and CDR2 is FQNEAQ (reference sequence). This CDR3 has 15 residues. V shed 5 bases, J shed 8 bases, and the junction held 7 bases outside the gene matches. The CDR3 region has the DNA TGTGCCAGCAGCACGACCGGGACAGGGGGAGAAAAACTGTTTTTT. This sequence encodes CASSTTGTGGEKLFF.

A word on this clone: A junction end diverges from the germline sequence, so it may reflect a read error. V gene TRBV29-1 combines with J gene TRBJ1-3, with D hard to call. This CDR3 region has 12 residues. In germline, CDR1 is SQVTM, CDR2 ANQGSEA. The DNA for the CDR3 is TGTGCGGGGTCCTCCTCTGGAAACACCATATATTTT. Residues: CAGSSSGNTIYF.

The rearrangement joins TRBV30 to TRBJ1-1; D is ambiguous. The CDR3 runs 13 residues. The germline V gene encodes CDR1 GTSNPN and CDR2 SVGIG (reference sequence). Trimming took 2 bases from V and 1 from J, leaving 8 bases between them. The CDR3: CAWSPRRNTEAFF. CDR3 in DNA: TGTGCCTGGAGTCCCAGGAGGAACACTGAAGCTTTCTTT.

V and J are TRBV10-3 and TRBJ2-2, with 10 bases fitting TRBD1. J lost 5 bases, V lost 2 bases, and 5 bases had no gene match. Germline CDR1 and CDR2: ENHRY and SYGVKD. The CDR3 sequence is 16 residues long. CDR3 DNA: TGTGCCATCAGTGAGGGCGGGGACAGGGGTACCGGGGAGCTGTTTTTT. Translating gives CAISEGGDRGTGELFF.

This chain connects TRBV7-8 to TRBJ1-5; D gene ambiguous. V gave up 5 bases and J gave up 5 bases, with 10 bases separating them. The CDR3 is 13 residues long. Germline CDR1 SGHVS, CDR2 FQNEAQ. In nucleotides, the CDR3 is TGTGCCAGCAGCGCGGACGGGGATCAGCCCCAGCATTTT. Translation gives CASSADGDQPQHF.

This chain connects TRBV11-2 to TRBJ1-1; D may be TRBD1 (5 bases). The CDR3 length is 14 residues. V lost 0 bases to trimming and J lost 3 bases, with 8 bases between them. CDR1 SGHAT and CDR2 FQNNGV come from the germline V gene. The CDR3 nucleotides read TGTGCCAGCAGCTTAGATCTAGGGGACACTGAAGCTTTCTTT. This translates into CASSLDLGDTEAFF.

This sequence joins TRBV9 and TRBJ1-1, with 8 bases lining up with TRBD1. V shed 4 bases, J shed 1 base, and the junction held 9 bases outside the gene matches. The germline V gene encodes CDR1 SGDLS and CDR2 YYNGEE. This CDR3 has 16 residues. The CDR3 DNA is TGTGCCAGCAGCCTCACCGTGGGGACAGGGAACACTGAAGCTTTCTTT. Translating gives CASSLTVGTGNTEAFF.

This chain links TRBV6-5 with TRBJ1-1; perhaps TRBD1 as D (5 bases). CDR3 length: 16 amino acids. V lost 0 bases and J lost 1, with 12 bases in between. Germline V gene sequence: CDR1 MNHEY, CDR2 SVGAGI. The CDR3 bases are TGTGCCAGCAGTTACTCGAGTACGACAGAGAACACTGAAGCTTTCTTT. It yields the protein CASSYSSTTENTEAFF.